These 18 T cell receptor beta chains were all obtained from the same sample, sequenced in a study of blood T cell repertoires in COVID-19. Libraries were prepared by immunoSEQ multiplex PCR; TCRdb keeps only in-frame clonotypes and omits some of them. The sample has 650,000 to 800,000 clones; 85% to 90% are singletons. The material sequenced was peripheral blood. The receptors shown here come from a young woman with acute or convalescent COVID-19.

V usage is TRBV5-1 and J usage is TRBJ2-3; 8 positions agree with TRBD2. CDR1 SGHRS and CDR2 YFSETQ come from the germline V gene. J gave up 5 bases and V 6 bases, and 8 bases lay outside the gene matches. This CDR3 has 14 amino acids. The CDR3 protein is CASKGGGPEDTQYF. CDR3 nucleotides: TGCGCCAGCAAAGGCGGGGGGCCCGAAGATACGCAGTATTTT. The full variable domain, with the rest looked up from reference TRBV5-1 and TRBJ2-3, is KAGVTQTPRYLIKTRGQQVTLSCSPISGHRSVSWYQQTPGQGLQFLFEYFSETQRNKGNFPGRFSGRQFSNSRSEMNVSTLELGDSALYLCASKGGGPEDTQYFGPGTRLTVL.

This clone was seen a single time. V is TRBV4-3 and J is TRBJ1-2; no firm D call. The CDR3 loop spans 15 amino acids. Germline V lookup: CDR1 LGHNA, CDR2 YSLEER. Trimming cost V 0 bases and J 8 bases, with 16 bases left between them. The CDR3 sequence is CASSQDPVPSRGYTF. The DNA for the CDR3 is TGCGCCAGCAGCCAAGATCCCGTCCCCTCGCGCGGCTACACCTTC.

V usage is TRBV6-2 or TRBV6-3 and J usage is TRBJ2-7, with TRBD1 matching 8 bases. The V and J ends lost 5 bases and 0 bases, in that order; junction bases with no gene match: 6. Per germline, CDR1 MNHEY and CDR2 SVGEGT. The CDR3 totals 15 residues. CDR3 in amino acids: CASSPGQASSYEQYF. CDR3 sequence (DNA): TGTGCCAGCAGTCCGGGACAGGCGAGCTCCTACGAGCAGTACTTC.

The chain combines TRBV27 with TRBJ2-7, with 8 bases that match TRBD1. The V gene end was trimmed by 5 bases and the J gene end by 6 bases; junction bases not matched to a gene: 12. The CDR3 has 15 amino acids. CDR1 MNHEY and CDR2 SMNVEV come from the germline V gene (reference sequence). The CDR3 DNA reads as TGTGCCAGCAGTCCCTACGAGACAGGGGCCGGCGAGCAGTACTTC. Translating it yields CASSPYETGAGEQYF.

The chain recombines TRBV14 with TRBJ1-1; D is unresolved. CDR3 length equals 18 residues. Trimming pared 0 bases from V and 3 bases from J, leaving 20 bases between. Germline V gene data show CDR1 as SGHDN and CDR2 as FVKESK. The CDR3 bases are TGTGCCAGCAGCCAAGATCGATCGGTTTACAGCCTTTACACTGAAGCTTTCTTT. It is translated as CASSQDRSVYSLYTEAFF. Using reference TRBV14 and TRBJ1-1 for the parts outside the CDR3, the full variable domain is EAGVTQFPSHSVIEKGQTVTLRCDPISGHDNLYWYRRVMGKEIKFLLHFVKESKQDESGMPNNRFLAERTGGTYSTLKVQPAELEDSGVYFCASSQDRSVYSLYTEAFFGQGTRLTVV.

This clone has only one observation. CDR3 amino acids: CSVAGGAYNEQFF. The CDR3, as DNA: TGCAGCGTTGCCGGGGGGGCCTACAATGAGCAGTTCTTC. This chain uses TRBV29-1 with TRBJ2-1; 8 bases line up with TRBD2. V lost 4 bases to trimming and J lost 2 bases; unmatched junction nucleotides: 1. The CDR3 totals 13 residues. The germline V gene encodes CDR1 SQVTM and CDR2 ANQGSEA.

CDR3 in DNA: TGTGCCAGCTCACGGACTAGTGCCCAAGAGACCCAGTACTTC. It yields the protein CASSRTSAQETQYF. V and J are TRBV18 and TRBJ2-5, with 7 bases that match TRBD2. CDR1 KGHSH and CDR2 LQKENI come from the germline V gene. The CDR3 spans 14 residues. Trimming removed 4 bases from V and 1 base from J; junction bases left unmatched: 3.

This clone was picked up one time. The gene calls are TRBV12-5 and TRBJ1-2; D remains ambiguous. CDR1 is LGHNT, CDR2 FRNRAP, per germline. The CDR3 is made up of 12 amino acids. Trimming removed 3 bases from V and 6 bases from J, with 8 bases in between. Here the CDR3 reads CASGLEEHGYTF. The CDR3 DNA reads as TGTGCTAGTGGTTTAGAGGAGCATGGCTACACCTTC.

The V and J genes are TRBV6-5 and TRBJ1-1; D gene unclear. The CDR3 is 15 amino acids. Trimming left V 3 bases short and J 11 bases short, with 22 bases between. The germline gives CDR1 MNHEY, CDR2 SVGAGI. Here the CDR3 reads CASSYGSLGDPGAFF. The CDR3 DNA is TGTGCCAGCAGTTATGGATCCCTTGGCGATCCGGGGGCTTTCTTT.

The chain is built from TRBV7-2 and TRBJ2-7, with 8 bases identical to TRBD1. Germline CDR1 and CDR2: SGHTA and FQGNSA. V lost 0 bases and J lost 5; bases outside the gene matches: 3. The CDR3 runs to 14 residues. The CDR3 DNA sequence: TGTGCCAGCAGCTTAGCCAGGGGGCCGGACGAGCAGTACTTC. Translated: CASSLARGPDEQYF.

The chain is built from TRBV30 and TRBJ1-3; D is unclear. The CDR3 sequence is 14 residues long. Per the germline V gene, CDR1 is GTSNPN and CDR2 is SVGIG (reference sequence). V was clipped by 0 bases and J by 2 bases, with 8 bases between them. CDR3 sequence reads: CAWSVRGTGNTIYF. The CDR3 DNA reads as TGTGCCTGGAGTGTACGAGGGACTGGAAACACCATATATTTT.

V gene TRBV12-3 or TRBV12-4 combines with J gene TRBJ2-1, with D unclear. The CDR3 spans 11 residues. The V end lost 5 bases, the J end lost 6 bases, and 5 bases lay between the germline ends. The DNA of the CDR3 is TGTGCCAGCAGTCGCGTCAATGAGCAGTTCTTC. As protein: CASSRVNEQFF.

On this clone itself: At the DNA level, this CDR3 is encoded by other sequences in the same sample as well. The chain has TRBV2 and TRBJ1-1, with D unresolved. Germline V gene data show CDR1 as SNHLY and CDR2 as FYNNEI. V was clipped by 9 bases and J by 5 bases, with 10 bases between them. The CDR3 covers 11 residues. The CDR3 DNA sequence: TGTGCCAGTTCCGGAGGTACTGAAGCTTTCTTT. This sequence encodes CASSGGTEAFF.

This rearrangement joins TRBV19 to TRBJ1-1; D not resolved. V lost 3 bases to trimming and J lost 6 bases, with 20 bases between them. CDR1 LNHDA and CDR2 SQIVND come from the germline V gene (reference sequence). The CDR3 covers 16 residues. CDR3 sequence: CASSILSRGQESEAFF. For the CDR3, the DNA is TGTGCCAGTAGTATTCTAAGTCGAGGGCAGGAGTCTGAAGCTTTCTTT.

The genes are TRBV6-5 and TRBJ2-7; the D gene is possibly TRBD2 (6 bases). V lost 0 bases and J lost 7, with 19 bases in between. The CDR3 contains 16 residues. Germline CDR1 MNHEY, CDR2 SVGAGI. Written as DNA, the CDR3 is TGTGCCAGCAGTTACTCCCCCGCTGGAGGGGTGGGAGAGCAGTACTTC. This encodes CASSYSPAGGVGEQYF.

V usage is TRBV5-1 and J usage is TRBJ1-2; no firm D call. The V gene lost 3 bases and the J gene lost 6 bases, with 15 bases spanning the gap. The germline V gene encodes CDR1 SGHRS and CDR2 YFSETQ. This CDR3 region has 14 residues. Written as DNA, the CDR3 is TGCGCCAGCAGCTACACCACAGTATACGATGGCTACACCTTC. Protein: CASSYTTVYDGYTF. Supplemented by reference TRBV5-1 and TRBJ1-2, the full variable domain reads KAGVTQTPRYLIKTRGQQVTLSCSPISGHRSVSWYQQTPGQGLQFLFEYFSETQRNKGNFPGRFSGRQFSNSRSEMNVSTLELGDSALYLCASSYTTVYDGYTFGSGTRLTVV.

V gene TRBV6-6 combines with J gene TRBJ1-5; TRBD1 aligns across 7 bases. Per the germline V gene, CDR1 is MNHNY and CDR2 is SVGAGI (reference sequence). Trimming cost V 6 bases and J 5 bases; bases outside gene matches: 10. The CDR3 contains 15 residues. The CDR3 DNA is TGTGCCAGCAGATTGACAGGGTGGGGTGATCAGCCCCAGCATTTT. It translates to CASRLTGWGDQPQHF.

This rearrangement joins TRBV7-6 to TRBJ1-3, with 11 bases fitting TRBD1. The CDR3 totals 21 residues. Looked up from germline, CDR1 is SGHVS and CDR2 is FNYEAQ. Trimming removed 1 base from V and 0 bases from J; junction bases left unmatched: 14. The CDR3 reads CASSLVRGTGGFPFSGNTIYF. The CDR3 DNA reads TGTGCCAGCAGCTTAGTAAGAGGGACAGGGGGATTTCCATTCTCTGGAAACACCATATATTTT.